The present T cell receptor (beta chain) was sequenced within a study of OX40 agonist ivuxolimab in advanced cancers. Sequencing was performed with immunoSEQ multiplex PCR; in TCRdb, only in-frame clones are kept and a portion is missing. The sample holds tens of thousands of clones, 85% to 90% seen once. With V trimmed by 1 base and J by 6 bases, 4 bases remained unmatched. CDR1 is SGDLS and CDR2 is YYNGEE in the germline V gene. The CDR3 sequence is 15 residues long. This receptor was obtained from an adult with an advanced solid tumor such as melanoma, head and neck, liver or kidney cancer. The V and J genes are TRBV9 and TRBJ2-3; 11 nucleotides line up with TRBD2. Sample: CD4+ or CD8+ T cells sorted from blood, taken in a trial of the OX40 agonist ivuxolimab. The CDR3 region has the DNA TGTGCCAGCAGCGTATTCGGACTAGCGGGCGATACGCAGTATTTT. Translation gives CASSVFGLAGDTQYF.